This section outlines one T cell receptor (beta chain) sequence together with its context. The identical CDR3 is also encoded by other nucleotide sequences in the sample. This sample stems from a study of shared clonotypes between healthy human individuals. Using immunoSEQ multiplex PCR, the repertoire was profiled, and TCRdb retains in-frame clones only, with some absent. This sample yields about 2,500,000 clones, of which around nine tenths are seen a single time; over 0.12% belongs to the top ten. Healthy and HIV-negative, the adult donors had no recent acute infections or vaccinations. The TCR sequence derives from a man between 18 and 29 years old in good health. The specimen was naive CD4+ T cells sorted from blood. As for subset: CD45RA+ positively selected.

The DNA for the CDR3 is TGTGCCAGCTCACCACGCCAGGGGGATGAGCAGTTCTTC. It encodes CASSPRQGDEQFF. This rearrangement joins TRBV18 to TRBJ2-1; 7 nucleotides align to TRBD1. The CDR3 length is 13 residues. Germline CDR1 is KGHSH and CDR2 is LQKENI. V was clipped by 1 base and J by 8 bases; unmatched bases: 2.